One and the same sample provided the 9 T cell receptor beta chains below, sequenced in a study of shared clonotypes between healthy human individuals. The table came from immunoSEQ multiplex PCR; TCRdb's copy has only in-frame clones and leaves some out. The table includes over a million clones, 75% to 85% detected once. Sequenced sample: memory CD4+ T cells from PBMCs. Subset described: CD45RA-negative fraction. Receptors were obtained from a young man in good health. Some clones in this sample may be carry-over from other donors' samples.

This chain links TRBV20-1 with TRBJ1-5; no definite D call. CDR1 and CDR2 (germline): DFQATT, SNEGSKA (reference sequence). The CDR3 sequence is 11 residues long. Trimming removed 2 bases at V and 12 bases at J, with 11 bases between. The CDR3 sequence is CSARRPPDQHF. The CDR3, as DNA: TGCAGTGCTAGACGACCCCCTGACCAGCATTTT.

The gene calls are TRBV5-4 and TRBJ2-1, with 9 bases aligning to TRBD1. CDR1 is SGHNT, CDR2 YYREEE, per germline (reference sequence). The CDR3 sequence is 15 residues long. J gave up 3 bases and V 5 bases, and 6 bases lay outside the gene matches. The CDR3 DNA reads as TGTGCCAGCAGACCCGACAGGGGGGTCTACAATGAGCAGTTCTTC. Amino acids: CASRPDRGVYNEQFF. The full variable domain, with the rest looked up from reference TRBV5-4 and TRBJ2-1, is ETGVTQSPTHLIKTRGQQVTLRCSSQSGHNTVSWYQQALGQGPQFIFQYYREEENGRGNFPPRFSGLQFPNYSSELNVNALELDDSALYLCASRPDRGVYNEQFFGPGTRLTVL.

The chain employs TRBV11-3 and TRBJ2-5, with unresolved D. Germline V CDR1 and CDR2: SGHNT, YENEEA. V lost 0 bases, J lost 5 bases, and 7 bases lay in between. The CDR3 is 13 amino acids. The CDR3 loop is CASSLDRAETQYF. CDR3 in DNA: TGTGCCAGCAGCTTAGACAGAGCGGAGACCCAGTACTTC. Full variable domain (missing parts from reference TRBV11-3 and TRBJ2-5): EAGVVQSPRYKIIEKKQPVAFWCNPISGHNTLYWYLQNLGQGPELLIRYENEEAVDDSQLPKDRFSAERLKGVDSTLKIQPAELGDSAVYLCASSLDRAETQYFGPGTRLLVL.

The gene calls are TRBV7-2 and TRBJ2-7, with D possibly called TRBD1 or TRBD2 (5 bases each). The ends were cut back, 5 bases at V and 6 bases at J, with 17 bases in the middle. The CDR3 contains 14 residues. CDR1 and CDR2 from the germline V gene are SGHTA and FQGNSA. CDR3 nucleotide sequence: TGTGCCAGCAGCCCCGGGGCTTCATGGTCCGAGCAGTACTTC. This encodes CASSPGASWSEQYF. Looking up the rest from reference TRBV7-2 and TRBJ2-7 gives the full variable domain: GAGVSQSPSNKVTEKGKDVELRCDPISGHTALYWYRQSLGQGLEFLIYFQGNSAPDKSGLPSDRFSAERTGGSVSTLTIQRTQQEDSAVYLCASSPGASWSEQYFGPGTRLTVT.

Details on this clone: This sample includes further DNA sequences coding for the same CDR3. The chain carries TRBV18 and TRBJ2-3, with unresolved D. Germline loops: CDR1 KGHSH, CDR2 LQKENI. The CDR3 totals 13 residues. Trimming stripped 0 bases from V and 3 bases from J, with 4 bases between. In nucleotides, the CDR3 is TGTGCCAGCTCACCACCGGGAACAGATACGCAGTATTTT. Its protein product is CASSPPGTDTQYF.

This clone has only one observation. A read error may produce the germline difference seen at one junction end. The gene calls are TRBV7-2 and TRBJ2-7, with D perhaps given as TRBD1 or TRBD2 (5 bases each). The germline V gene encodes CDR1 SGHTA and CDR2 FQGNSA. The CDR3 length is 13 residues. As DNA, the CDR3 is TGTGCCAGCAGCTACCGGGACGGTCGTGTTAGAGCCTTC. Its translation is CASSYRDGRVRAF.

The chain carries TRBV28 and TRBJ2-1; 8 positions match TRBD2. This CDR3 comprises 14 residues. V shed 8 bases, J shed 5 bases, and the junction held 8 bases outside the gene matches. Germline V gene lookup returns CDR1 MDHEN and CDR2 SYDVKM. Here the CDR3 reads CASGWGLDNNEQFF. DNA of the CDR3: TGTGCCAGCGGGTGGGGACTAGATAACAATGAGCAGTTCTTC.

The rearrangement links TRBV4-2 to TRBJ2-1; unclear D gene. V shed 0 bases and J shed 0 bases, with 12 bases lying between them. This CDR3 region has 17 residues. CDR1 is LGHNA and CDR2 is YNFKEQ in the germline V gene. The CDR3 nucleotides are TGTGCCAGCAGCCAAGAACCCCACCACAGCTCCTACAATGAGCAGTTCTTC. This sequence encodes CASSQEPHHSSYNEQFF.

The chain is built from TRBV19 and TRBJ2-7; D is possibly TRBD2 (5 bases). CDR1 is LNHDA and CDR2 is SQIVND in the germline V gene (reference sequence). The CDR3 loop spans 13 amino acids. The V and J ends lost 6 bases and 6 bases respectively, with 15 bases between them. CDR3 region: CASRLSPAGEQYF. The CDR3 DNA reads TGTGCCAGTAGGCTCAGCCCCGCGGGCGAGCAGTACTTC. Full variable domain (outside the CDR3, taken from reference TRBV19 and TRBJ2-7): DGGITQSPKYLFRKEGQNVTLSCEQNLNHDAMYWYRQDPGQGLRLIYYSQIVNDFQKGDIAEGYSVSREKKESFPLTVTSAQKNPTAFYLCASRLSPAGEQYFGPGTRLTVT.